This TCR beta chain was captured by sequencing in a study of T cells in Graves' hyperthyroidism and ophthalmopathy. Thyroid ultrasound and orbital computed tomography, with clinical symptoms and serum thyroxine and TRAb, informed diagnoses. The PBMCs were sourced from fresh peripheral blood (about 10 ml). V lost 3 bases and J lost 5, with 3 bases in between. Germline CDR1 and CDR2: KGHDR and SFDVKD. This CDR3 has 12 residues. This clonotype was seen a single time. The antigen is unknown. Amplified TCR beta CDR3 regions came from RNA transcripts. Initially, a first-round RT-PCR of the TCR CDR3 employed the HTBI primer set. Via MiXCR, TCRdb re-called the multiplex PCR reads, giving one row per CDR3 protein. The sample records roughly 500,000 distinct CDR3 sequences, 15% to 20% being singletons. Findings and caveats of the study: Most expanded thyroid clonotypes above 0.001 recurred in blood.

J is TRBJ1-4 and V is TRBV24-1, with no clear D. Sequenced: blood. The receptor was isolated from a woman aged 30 to 39 with Graves' ophthalmopathy. The CDR3, as DNA: TGTGCCACCAGTGATGAAAATGAAAAACTGTTTTTT. Protein: CATSDENEKLFF.